This T cell receptor beta chain was identified during a study of blood T cells in healthy people across ages. Notes on the study in general: Fewer expanded clones and more diversity marked long-lived versus aged donors.

It was with a sample-barcoded 5' primer and a J-beta primer mix that a second PCR of roughly 7 to 12 cycles was run. TCRdb ran MiXCR on the 5' RACE reads and lists one entry per CDR3 protein. The table includes around 520,000 distinct CDR3 sequences, roughly a quarter detected once. A note on this clonotype: Antigen unknown.

At least 6.5 million PBMCs were isolated per sample. Per individual sample, total RNA of at least 5.5 micrograms was extracted. This CDR3 is 13 amino acids long. The ends were cut back, 1 base at V and 11 bases at J, with 14 bases in the middle. The germline CDR1 and CDR2 sequences are SEHNR and FQNEAQ (reference sequence). Another study also made use of these data, one on T cells of mothers and their children.

J is TRBJ1-2 and V is TRBV7-9; weak D call: TRBD1 (6 bases). The sequenced material came from blood. The clonotype was recovered from a boy younger than 10 in good health. In DNA, the CDR3 is TGTGCCAGCAGCTTAGATTTGGGGGGGCTTTACACCTTC. It codes for CASSLDLGGLYTF. Together with reference TRBV7-9 and TRBJ1-2, the CDR3 gives the full variable domain: DTGVSQNPRHKITKRGQNVTFRCDPISEHNRLYWYRQTLGQGPEFLTYFQNEAQLEKSRLLSDRFSAERPKGSFSTLEIQRTEQGDSAMYLCASSLDLGGLYTFGSGTRLTVV.